This entry lists 30 T cell receptor beta chains sequenced from one sample in a study of shared clonotypes between healthy human individuals. Measured with immunoSEQ multiplex PCR; TCRdb has only the in-frame clones, and not every one. This table holds around 560,000 clones, approximately 95% found once. CD45RO-negative cells were positively selected for CCR7, leaving out terminally differentiated effector memory CD45RA+ cells. Sample: naive CD8+ T cells sorted from blood. The receptors shown here come from a woman under 40 in good health.

The chain employs TRBV7-9 and TRBJ2-5; TRBD2 matches at 11 bases. The J call is doubtful: the DNA matches TRBJ2-7 better. Germline assignment: CDR1 SEHNR and CDR2 FQNEAQ (reference sequence). This CDR3 is 16 amino acids long. The CDR3 sequence is CASSSGTSGISYEQYF. The CDR3 DNA is TGTGCCAGCAGCTCCGGGACTAGCGGAATTTCCTACGAGCAGTACTTC.

The chain links TRBV9 to TRBJ1-1; D uncertain. Germline-derived CDR1 and CDR2 are SGDLS and YYNGEE. With 0 bases removed from V and 0 bases from J, the gap between germline ends came to 6 bases. The CDR3 is 14 amino acids. The CDR3 sequence: CASSVAGLNTEAFF. The CDR3 nucleotides read TGTGCCAGCAGCGTAGCTGGGCTGAACACTGAAGCTTTCTTT.

The rearrangement uses TRBV30 and TRBJ2-3, with TRBD1 matching 8 bases. The germline CDR1 and CDR2 sequences are GTSNPN and SVGIG (reference sequence). The CDR3 covers 15 residues. V lost 0 bases to trimming and J lost 5 bases; unmatched junction nucleotides: 7. The CDR3 DNA reads TGTGCCTGGAGTGTAGGACAGGGAGGAGAAGATACGCAGTATTTT. This gives the protein CAWSVGQGGEDTQYF.

The chain combines TRBV28 with TRBJ2-5, with TRBD1 matching over 7 bases. This CDR3 has 14 residues. V was pared by 5 bases and J by 2 bases, with 5 bases of the junction left unmatched. Germline CDR1 reads MDHEN; CDR2 reads SYDVKM. CDR3 sequence: CASSPPRGQETQYF. Written as DNA, the CDR3 is TGTGCCAGCAGTCCCCCCAGGGGGCAAGAGACCCAGTACTTC.

This clone was observed a single time. This CDR3 reads CSVGGLASKEGQYF. CDR3 DNA sequence: TGCAGCGTGGGGGGACTAGCGAGTAAGGAAGGGCAGTACTTC. The rearrangement joins TRBV29-1 to TRBJ2-7; TRBD2 agrees at 10 bases. The CDR3 consists of 14 residues. Germline V gives CDR1 SQVTM, CDR2 ANQGSEA. J gave up 9 bases and V 6 bases, and 14 bases lay outside the gene matches.

The chain uses TRBV28 and TRBJ1-2; 7 bases are shared with TRBD1. In germline, CDR1 is MDHEN, CDR2 SYDVKM. The CDR3 contains 13 residues. V lost 6 bases, J lost 3 bases, and 4 bases stayed unmatched. CDR3 region: CASSDRADYGYTF. CDR3 in DNA: TGTGCCAGCAGCGACAGGGCGGACTATGGCTACACCTTC.

CDR3 amino acids: CSVSFPLATSYNEQFF. DNA of the CDR3: TGCAGCGTTAGCTTTCCTCTAGCGACCTCCTACAATGAGCAGTTCTTC. V usage is TRBV29-1 and J usage is TRBJ2-1; D is perhaps TRBD2 (6 bases). Germline V CDR1 and CDR2: SQVTM, ANQGSEA. The CDR3 runs to 16 residues. V was trimmed by 5 bases and J by 0 bases, leaving 17 bases between them.

Of note for this clone: The sample has other DNA sequences that encode this CDR3 too. The V call is TRBV6-5, the J call TRBJ1-1; perhaps TRBD1 as D (6 bases). In germline, CDR1 is MNHEY, CDR2 SVGAGI. The CDR3 totals 13 residues. Trimming stripped 6 bases from V and 5 bases from J, with 13 bases between. This chain's CDR3 is CASSPDRSTEAFF. The CDR3 DNA reads as TGTGCCAGCAGCCCAGACAGGTCTACTGAAGCTTTCTTT.

V gene TRBV11-2 combines with J gene TRBJ2-7, with 11 positions matching TRBD2. CDR3 length: 17 amino acids. J gave up 2 bases and V 6 bases, and 12 bases lay outside the gene matches. From germline, CDR1 is SGHAT and CDR2 FQNNGV. CDR3: CASRSDSGTSGPYEQYF. Written as DNA, the CDR3 is TGTGCCAGCAGGAGCGACTCCGGGACTAGCGGACCCTACGAGCAGTACTTC.

This clone was seen once. The rearrangement uses TRBV28 and TRBJ2-7, with D uncertain. Germline V gives CDR1 MDHEN, CDR2 SYDVKM. V was clipped by 2 bases and J by 4 bases, with 6 bases between them. This CDR3 comprises 12 residues. The CDR3 DNA reads as TGTGCCAGCAGTTTAGGCCATTACGAGCAGTACTTC. Protein sequence: CASSLGHYEQYF. Filled out from reference TRBV28 and TRBJ2-7, the complete variable domain reads DVKVTQSSRYLVKRTGEKVFLECVQDMDHENMFWYRQDPGLGLRLIYFSYDVKMKEKGDIPEGYSVSREKKERFSLILESASTNQTSMYLCASSLGHYEQYFGPGTRLTVT.

The chain links TRBV10-3 to TRBJ2-2; 7 positions match TRBD1. The CDR3 totals 16 residues. V trimming: 3 bases; J trimming: 4 bases; junction bases outside the gene matches: 8. CDR1 and CDR2 from the germline V gene are ENHRY and SYGVKD. This CDR3 is CAISDPTGRGTGELFF. The CDR3 DNA reads TGTGCCATCAGTGACCCGACAGGGAGAGGCACCGGGGAGCTGTTTTTT.

CDR3 DNA sequence: TGTGCCACAGGCTTGGGACCCTACGAGCAGTACTTC. Translation: CATGLGPYEQYF. The chain combines TRBV27 with TRBJ2-7; possibly TRBD1 or TRBD2 for D (5 bases each). CDR3 length: 12 amino acids. Germline CDR1 is MNHEY and CDR2 is SMNVEV (reference sequence). Trimming took 10 bases from V and 2 from J, leaving 12 bases between them.

J is TRBJ2-7 and V is TRBV9; possible D gene TRBD1, 5 bases. The germline V gene has CDR1 SGDLS and CDR2 YYNGEE. This CDR3 has 14 amino acids. With 0 bases removed from V and 2 bases from J, the gap between germline ends came to 9 bases. The CDR3 DNA reads TGTGCCAGCAGCGTAGACACAGGAGCCTACGAGCAGTACTTC. It codes for CASSVDTGAYEQYF.

This sequence joins TRBV5-1 and TRBJ2-2, with D possibly being TRBD1 (6 bases). The CDR3 runs to 15 residues. With 1 base removed from V and 6 bases from J, the gap between germline ends came to 13 bases. Germline-derived CDR1 and CDR2 are SGHRS and YFSETQ. CDR3 protein: CASSLTQGTAGELFF. The CDR3 DNA reads TGCGCCAGCAGCTTGACTCAGGGGACGGCCGGGGAGCTGTTTTTT.

The gene calls are TRBV28 and TRBJ1-1; TRBD1 might be the D (5 bases). V was shortened by 5 bases and J by 10 bases, with 17 bases between the two germline ends. CDR3 length: 13 residues. Germline assignment: CDR1 MDHEN and CDR2 SYDVKM. The CDR3 spells CASSAAGTARAFF. CDR3 DNA sequence: TGTGCCAGCAGTGCGGCCGGGACCGCTAGAGCTTTCTTT.

The CDR3 nucleotides read TGTGCCACCAGCAGGGAAGCGGGAGTGTTAGGCGAGCAGTACTTC. It encodes CATSREAGVLGEQYF. V is TRBV15 and J is TRBJ2-7; TRBD2 agrees at 8 bases. Losses at the gene ends were 3 bases for V and 6 bases for J; bases not matched to a gene: 10. CDR3 length equals 15 residues. The germline V gene has CDR1 LNHNV and CDR2 YYDKDF (reference sequence).

This clone has just a few counts. The rearrangement joins TRBV6-5 to TRBJ1-2, with TRBD1 identical over 7 bases. The CDR3 consists of 11 residues. The V gene end was trimmed by 7 bases and the J gene end by 6 bases; junction bases not matched to a gene: 2. In germline, CDR1 is MNHEY, CDR2 SVGAGI. CDR3 in amino acids: CASTRGNGYTF. CDR3 DNA sequence: TGTGCCAGCACCAGGGGGAATGGCTACACCTTC.

The rearrangement uses TRBV2 and TRBJ1-1, with D possibly being TRBD1 (5 bases). The CDR3 is 13 residues long. Germline V gives CDR1 SNHLY, CDR2 FYNNEI. The V gene lost 2 bases and the J gene lost 3 bases, with 7 bases spanning the gap. The CDR3 DNA is TGTGCCAGCAGTGAACAGGGATACACTGAAGCTTTCTTT. Translated, it gives CASSEQGYTEAFF.

V gene TRBV27 combines with J gene TRBJ1-2; D not certain. The CDR3 extends over 12 amino acids. V lost 5 bases, J lost 5 bases, and 9 bases lay in between. Germline values: CDR1 MNHEY, CDR2 SMNVEV (reference sequence). This CDR3 reads CASSDNLYGYTF. DNA for the CDR3: TGTGCCAGCAGTGACAACCTGTATGGCTACACCTTC.

The CDR3: CASSHPTYRDQGYTF. CDR3 sequence (DNA): TGCGCCAGCAGCCATCCTACTTACCGGGATCAGGGCTACACCTTC. The rearrangement links TRBV4-1 to TRBJ1-2; D ambiguous. Trimming left V 3 bases short and J 8 bases short, with 19 bases between. Looked up from germline, CDR1 is MGHRA and CDR2 is YSYEKL. The CDR3 totals 15 residues.

The V call is TRBV11-2, the J call TRBJ2-1; D gene unclear. Per the germline V gene, CDR1 is SGHAT and CDR2 is FQNNGV. The CDR3 has 12 amino acids. V dropped 5 bases and J dropped 6 bases, with 8 bases sitting between them. CDR3 DNA: TGTGCCAGCAGCCTAGGAATCAATGAGCAGTTCTTC. Encoded protein: CASSLGINEQFF.

The V call is TRBV7-9, the J call TRBJ1-6; 9 bases fit TRBD1. J lost 0 bases, V lost 5 bases, and 5 bases had no gene match. Germline V CDR1 and CDR2: SEHNR, FQNEAQ (reference sequence). This CDR3 has 17 residues. The CDR3: CASSPGQGYSYNSPLHF. The CDR3 DNA reads as TGTGCCAGCAGCCCGGGACAGGGATACTCCTATAATTCACCCCTCCACTTT.

The chain couples TRBV7-9 to TRBJ2-5, with D possibly TRBD1 on 5 matching bases. The CDR3 is made up of 13 amino acids. The V gene's germline CDR1 is SEHNR and CDR2 FQNEAQ (reference sequence). V lost 6 bases, J lost 5 bases, and 13 bases lay in between. CDR3 residues: CASRDQGGETQYF. In nucleotides, the CDR3 is TGTGCCAGCAGAGACCAGGGTGGGGAGACCCAGTACTTC.

J is TRBJ2-1 and V is TRBV7-8, with TRBD2 matching 9 bases. The trim removed 5 bases at V and 7 bases at J, leaving 15 bases unmatched. The CDR3 loop spans 17 amino acids. Germline CDR1 and CDR2: SGHVS and FQNEAQ. The DNA for the CDR3 is TGTGCCAGCAGCCCCGGAGTCGCGGGAGGGATATCAAATGAGCAGTTCTTC. Its protein is CASSPGVAGGISNEQFF.

The chain has TRBV28 and TRBJ2-5; no reliable D call. The germline CDR1 and CDR2 sequences are MDHEN and SYDVKM. The CDR3 sequence is 14 residues long. The V gene lost 7 bases and the J gene lost 3 bases, with 15 bases spanning the gap. Written as DNA, the CDR3 is TGTGCCAGCAAACCCCACCGGCCGAAAGAGACCCAGTACTTC. It encodes CASKPHRPKETQYF.

The rearrangement joins TRBV27 to TRBJ1-5; D not resolved. This CDR3 is built from 14 residues. The V gene's germline CDR1 is MNHEY and CDR2 SMNVEV (reference sequence). V dropped 3 bases and J dropped 5 bases, with 11 bases sitting between them. The CDR3 is CASSLRASHQPQHF. CDR3 DNA: TGTGCCAGCAGTTTGAGGGCCTCTCATCAGCCCCAGCATTTT.

The chain links TRBV6-4 to TRBJ1-1, with D possibly matching TRBD1 (5 bases). CDR3 length: 15 amino acids. V was shortened by 6 bases and J by 0 bases, with 14 bases between the two germline ends. Germline assignment: CDR1 MRHNA and CDR2 SNTAGT. The DNA for the CDR3 is TGTGCCAGCAGCTTTTTGAGACAGCTGAACACTGAAGCTTTCTTT. This translates into CASSFLRQLNTEAFF.

V usage is TRBV27 and J usage is TRBJ2-2; no firm D call. The CDR3 has 12 residues. V was clipped by 5 bases and J by 8 bases, with 9 bases between them. The germline gives CDR1 MNHEY, CDR2 SMNVEV (reference sequence). CDR3 loop: CASSPRAGELFF. The DNA for the CDR3 is TGTGCCAGCAGTCCCCGTGCAGGGGAGCTGTTTTTT.

V gene TRBV4-2 combines with J gene TRBJ2-1, with TRBD2 matching 7 bases. Losses at the gene ends were 0 bases for V and 6 bases for J; bases not matched to a gene: 11. CDR3 length: 17 amino acids. Germline CDR1 LGHNA, CDR2 YNFKEQ. In nucleotides, the CDR3 is TGTGCCAGCAGCCAAGATATACGCGGGAGTTTAGTCAATGAGCAGTTCTTC. It codes for CASSQDIRGSLVNEQFF.

This chain connects TRBV7-2 to TRBJ2-1; 15 nucleotides align to TRBD2. The CDR3 is 16 residues long. Germline CDR1 and CDR2: SGHTA and FQGNSA. J was trimmed by 7 bases and V by 7 bases; bases with no gene match: 8. The CDR3 is CASTGLAGGALNEQFF. The CDR3 DNA reads as TGTGCCAGCACCGGACTAGCGGGAGGGGCGTTGAATGAGCAGTTCTTC.